This TCR beta chain emerged from a study of cytomegalovirus exposure and HLA in healthy donors. Background on the study: Early release data held around 80 million unique TCRs from HLA-typed donors.

This clone was seen a few times. No antigen is known for it. Study-wide findings and caveats: TCR beta V- and J-gene trimming was later associated with a missense DCLRE1C variant.

60 Vbeta and 13 Jbeta primers were used in PCR. In the authors' workflow: In a later analysis, around 10 million of approximately 80 million unique beta chains occurred in at least two donors. Produced via immunoSEQ multiplex PCR; TCRdb's table is partial and in-frame only. The DNA was the basis for D and trimming; V, J and clone size are from that table. The data contain fewer than 250,000 clones, nearly 80% of them seen just once; the ten biggest clones take up around 2%. The V gene end was trimmed by 8 bases and the J gene end by 1 base; junction bases not matched to a gene: 10. The germline gives CDR1 MDHEN, CDR2 SYDVKM. The CDR3 covers 15 residues.

The V call is TRBV28, the J call TRBJ1-1, with 7 bases identical to TRBD1. The sequence was collected from a man between 18 and 29 years old in good health and CMV-seronegative. The sequencing sample was made of PBMCs. In nucleotides, the CDR3 is TGTGCCAGCCCTCCTTTGACAGGGAGGAACACTGAAGCTTTCTTT. It yields the protein CASPPLTGRNTEAFF.